This T cell receptor beta chain was documented in a study of T cells in Graves' hyperthyroidism and ophthalmopathy. Overall study findings and caveats: Most clonotypes expanded in the thyroid (above 0.001) were also present in blood.

Points on this clonotype: The target antigen is unknown.

Aged 18 to 65, the patients had hyperthyroidism that was newly diagnosed and had lasted under 2 months. TCR beta CDR3 regions were amplified from RNA. A set of HTBI primers served as the primers for a first-round RT-PCR of the TCR CDR3. MiXCR, applied by TCRdb to the multiplex PCR reads, yields one record per CDR3 protein. The sample has some 250,000 distinct CDR3 sequences; roughly 15% are singletons. Trimming cost V 2 bases and J 4 bases, with 12 bases left between them. Germline V gives CDR1 SEHNR, CDR2 FQNEAQ (reference sequence). The CDR3 spans 15 residues. This sequence joins TRBV7-9 and TRBJ2-1; D not certain. The sample taken for sequencing was blood. The clonotype comes from a woman aged 45-65 years with Graves' hyperthyroidism that later progressed to Graves' ophthalmopathy. The CDR3: CASSLSTALYNEQFF. The DNA for the CDR3 is TGTGCCAGCAGCTTATCGACGGCGTTATACAATGAGCAGTTCTTC.